A selection of T cell receptor beta chains follows, all from one sample in a study of regulatory T cells in long-lasting Graves disease. TCRdb re-analysed the multiplex PCR reads in MiXCR, keeping a single row per CDR3 protein. The sample comprises hundreds of thousands of distinct CDR3 sequences, 15% to 20% of which are singletons, and more than 35% rests with the top ten. The sequencing here drew on peripheral blood mononuclear cells (PBMCs), taken at new diagnosis, from a patient treated with antithyroid drugs. The receptors here all came from a female donor with Graves disease. CDR3s include the opening cysteine and the closing phenylalanine or tryptophan. The order of the fields is V gene, D gene, J gene, clone size, CDR3 DNA, CDR3 protein. D genes are given only for firm matches. A row's size may be missing; if present it is once, few, many or a size class.

V: TRBV7-8
D: -
J: TRBJ2-1
size: many
DNA: TGTGCCAGCAGCTTAGGTTCAGGGACGTACGAGCAGTTCTTC
CDR3: CASSLGSGTYEQFF

V: TRBV29-1
D: -
J: TRBJ2-7
size: many
DNA: TGCAGCGTTGAAGGAGGGGACCGCTACGAGCAGTACTTC
CDR3: CSVEGGDRYEQYF

V: TRBV28
D: TRBD1
J: TRBJ2-1
size: few
DNA: TGTGCCAGCAGGAAAAGACAGGGTAACAACAATGAGCAGTTCTTC
CDR3: CASRKRQGNNNEQFF

V: TRBV29-1
D: -
J: TRBJ1-2
size: -
DNA: TGCAGCGTCCGACAGTCATGGGAGGGCTACACCTTC
CDR3: CSVRQSWEGYTF

V: TRBV6-1
D: TRBD1
J: TRBJ2-1
size: many
DNA: TGTGCCAGCGAGGGAGACAGGGGGGGGAATGAGCAGTTCTTC
CDR3: CASEGDRGGNEQFF

V: TRBV7-9
D: -
J: TRBJ2-2
size: many
DNA: TGTGCCAGCAGCCCTCCGGCCGGGGAGCTGTTTTTT
CDR3: CASSPPAGELFF

V: TRBV12-3/TRBV12-4
D: -
J: TRBJ2-7
size: many
DNA: TGTGCCAGCAAACCTGGGATATCCTCCCTAGGCACCTACGAGCAGTACTTC
CDR3: CASKPGISSLGTYEQYF

V: TRBV5-1
D: -
J: TRBJ1-1
size: many
DNA: TGCGCCAGCAGCTTGTTCGAGGGGCGGAACACTGAAGCTTTCTTT
CDR3: CASSLFEGRNTEAFF

V: TRBV27
D: -
J: TRBJ1-6
size: -
DNA: TGTGCCAGCAGGATCGAGGAGGGGAACCCAAATTCACCCCTCCACTTT
CDR3: CASRIEEGNPNSPLHF

V: TRBV20-1
D: -
J: TRBJ2-5
size: many
DNA: TGCAGTGCTAGACAGGGACGGGAGACCCAGTACTTC
CDR3: CSARQGRETQYF

V: TRBV5-1
D: TRBD1
J: TRBJ2-1
size: many
DNA: TGCGCCAGCAGCTTGGCCGGGACAGGGCTCGGGGATGAGCAGTTCTTC
CDR3: CASSLAGTGLGDEQFF

V: TRBV12-3/TRBV12-4
D: -
J: TRBJ2-5
size: -
DNA: TGTGCCAGCACCTTGGGGCAGGGTGGTATAGAGACCCAGTACTTC
CDR3: CASTLGQGGIETQYF

V: TRBV7-3
D: TRBD1
J: TRBJ1-2
size: many
DNA: TGTGCCAGCAGTTATGACAGGGAGTCTGGCTACACCTTC
CDR3: CASSYDRESGYTF

V: TRBV5-1
D: -
J: TRBJ1-1
size: many
DNA: TGCGCCAGCAGCTTGGCACTCCGCGACCAAGCTTTCTTT
CDR3: CASSLALRDQAFF

V: TRBV28
D: -
J: TRBJ1-2
size: many
DNA: TGTGCCAGCAACCTGCAGAGCAACTATGGCTACACCTTC
CDR3: CASNLQSNYGYTF

V: TRBV13
D: -
J: TRBJ1-2
size: -
DNA: TGTGCCAGCAGCTTAGGCAGGGGAGCGGACTATGGCTACACCTTC
CDR3: CASSLGRGADYGYTF

V: TRBV6-2/TRBV6-3
D: -
J: TRBJ1-1
size: many
DNA: TGTGCCAGCAGTGAGGGTAGGGGCACTGAAGCTTTCTTT
CDR3: CASSEGRGTEAFF

V: TRBV28
D: -
J: TRBJ2-5
size: many
DNA: TGTGCCAGCAGTTTAACAACGGCAGAGACCCAGTACTTC
CDR3: CASSLTTAETQYF

V: TRBV28
D: TRBD1
J: TRBJ1-2
size: -
DNA: TGTGCCAGCGATACCGACAGGGTCTTCTATGGCTACACCTTC
CDR3: CASDTDRVFYGYTF

V: TRBV5-6
D: -
J: TRBJ2-2
size: -
DNA: TGTGCCAGCAGCGCCGACTTGTGGAGCGCACATAACACCGGGGAGCTGTTTTTT
CDR3: CASSADLWSAHNTGELFF

V: TRBV30
D: TRBD1
J: TRBJ2-6
size: many
DNA: TGTGCCTGGAGTAGCCTACAGGGGCTTCCTGGGGCCAACGTCCTGACTTTC
CDR3: CAWSSLQGLPGANVLTF

V: TRBV5-6
D: TRBD2
J: TRBJ2-5
size: -
DNA: TGTGCCAGCACCCATAGCGGGAGCGGAGAGACCCAGTACTTC
CDR3: CASTHSGSGETQYF

V: TRBV20-1
D: -
J: TRBJ2-2
size: many
DNA: TGCAGTGCTAGAGGACTCCGCACCGGGGAGCTGTTTTTT
CDR3: CSARGLRTGELFF

V: TRBV7-2
D: -
J: TRBJ1-1
size: many
DNA: TGTGCCAGCAGCTCCCAGGGGTACACTGAAGCTTTCTTT
CDR3: CASSSQGYTEAFF

V: TRBV5-1
D: -
J: TRBJ2-1
size: -
DNA: TGCGCCAGCAGCTGGGGACTGCCGAATGGGCAGTTCTTC
CDR3: CASSWGLPNGQFF

V: TRBV2
D: -
J: TRBJ2-6
size: many
DNA: TGTGCCAGCAGTGGCAGACACCACTCTGGGGCCAACGTCCTGACTTTC
CDR3: CASSGRHHSGANVLTF

V: TRBV6-1
D: TRBD1
J: TRBJ2-7
size: many
DNA: TGTGCCAGCAGAGATCGGGCAGGGGGTATCTCCGAGCAGTACTTC
CDR3: CASRDRAGGISEQYF

V: TRBV20-1
D: -
J: TRBJ2-1
size: few
DNA: TGCAGTGCTAGATCGTCCGGGAACTCCTACAATGAGCAGTTCTTC
CDR3: CSARSSGNSYNEQFF

V: TRBV7-9
D: TRBD1
J: TRBJ2-7
size: -
DNA: TGTGCCAGCAGCTTAGTGGGACAGGGGGCCTACGAGCAGTACTTC
CDR3: CASSLVGQGAYEQYF

V: TRBV28
D: -
J: TRBJ1-2
size: many
DNA: TGTGCCAGCAGTTTCGGGGCACCTGGGGACTATGGCTACACCTTC
CDR3: CASSFGAPGDYGYTF

V: TRBV7-2
D: -
J: TRBJ2-3
size: many
DNA: TGTGCCAGCAGCTTAGCATTTACTTCGGATACGCAGTATTTT
CDR3: CASSLAFTSDTQYF

V: TRBV24-1
D: TRBD1
J: TRBJ2-5
size: many
DNA: TGTGCCACCGGACAGGGCCAAGAGACCCAGTACTTC
CDR3: CATGQGQETQYF

V: TRBV20-1
D: -
J: TRBJ1-5
size: few
DNA: TGCAGTGCTAGTCATTCGGGGTTCAATCAGCCCCAGCATTTT
CDR3: CSASHSGFNQPQHF

V: TRBV6-1
D: -
J: TRBJ1-2
size: many
DNA: TGTGCCAGCAGTGAACGGGCTAACTATGGCTACACCTTC
CDR3: CASSERANYGYTF